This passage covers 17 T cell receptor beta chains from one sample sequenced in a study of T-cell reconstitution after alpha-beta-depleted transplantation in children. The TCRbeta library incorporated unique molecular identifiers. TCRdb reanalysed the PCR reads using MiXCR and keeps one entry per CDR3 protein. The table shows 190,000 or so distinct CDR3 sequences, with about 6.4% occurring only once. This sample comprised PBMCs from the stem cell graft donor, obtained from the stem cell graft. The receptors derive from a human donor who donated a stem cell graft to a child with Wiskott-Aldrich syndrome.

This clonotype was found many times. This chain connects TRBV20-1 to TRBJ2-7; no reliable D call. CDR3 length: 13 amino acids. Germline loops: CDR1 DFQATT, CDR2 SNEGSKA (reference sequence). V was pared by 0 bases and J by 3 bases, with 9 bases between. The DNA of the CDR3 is TGCAGTGCTAGAGACCCTAGTCGCTACGAGCAGTACTTC. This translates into CSARDPSRYEQYF.

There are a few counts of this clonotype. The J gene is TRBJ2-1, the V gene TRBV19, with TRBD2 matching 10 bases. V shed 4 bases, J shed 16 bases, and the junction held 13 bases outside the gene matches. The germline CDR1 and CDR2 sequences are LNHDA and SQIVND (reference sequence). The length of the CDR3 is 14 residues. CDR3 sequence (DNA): TGTGCCAGTAGTAGGAGCGGGAGGGGCCTCGGGGACTTCTTC. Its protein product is CASSRSGRGLGDFF.

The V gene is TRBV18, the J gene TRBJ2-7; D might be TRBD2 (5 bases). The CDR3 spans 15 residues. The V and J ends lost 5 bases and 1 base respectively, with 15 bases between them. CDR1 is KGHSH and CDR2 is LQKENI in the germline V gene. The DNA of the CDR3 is TGTGCCAGCTCAGCTTTGGCAGGAGGTTCCTACGAGCAGTACTTC. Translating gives CASSALAGGSYEQYF. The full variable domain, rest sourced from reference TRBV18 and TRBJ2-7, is NAGVMQNPRHLVRRRGQEARLRCSPMKGHSHVYWYRQLPEEGLKFMVYLQKENIIDESGMPKERFSAEFPKEGPSILRIQQVVRGDSAAYFCASSALAGGSYEQYFGPGTRLTVT.

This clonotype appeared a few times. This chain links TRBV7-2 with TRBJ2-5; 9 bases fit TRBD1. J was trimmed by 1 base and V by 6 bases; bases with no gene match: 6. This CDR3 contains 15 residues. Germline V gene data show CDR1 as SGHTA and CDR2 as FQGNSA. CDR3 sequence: CASSPRQGGQETQYF. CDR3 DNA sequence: TGTGCCAGCAGTCCTCGACAGGGGGGCCAAGAGACCCAGTACTTC.

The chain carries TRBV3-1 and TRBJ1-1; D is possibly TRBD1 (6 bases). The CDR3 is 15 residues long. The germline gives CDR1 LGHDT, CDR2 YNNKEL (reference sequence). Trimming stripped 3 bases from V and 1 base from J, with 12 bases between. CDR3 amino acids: CASSQWQGGNTEAFF. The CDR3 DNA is TGTGCCAGCAGCCAGTGGCAAGGGGGGAACACTGAAGCTTTCTTT.

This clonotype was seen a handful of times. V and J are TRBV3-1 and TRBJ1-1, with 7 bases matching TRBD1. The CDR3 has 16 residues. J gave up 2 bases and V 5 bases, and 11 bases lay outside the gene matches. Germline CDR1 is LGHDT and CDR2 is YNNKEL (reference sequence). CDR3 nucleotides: TGTGCCAGCAGCGTTGGGACAGCTATACGTAACACTGAAGCTTTCTTT. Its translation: CASSVGTAIRNTEAFF.

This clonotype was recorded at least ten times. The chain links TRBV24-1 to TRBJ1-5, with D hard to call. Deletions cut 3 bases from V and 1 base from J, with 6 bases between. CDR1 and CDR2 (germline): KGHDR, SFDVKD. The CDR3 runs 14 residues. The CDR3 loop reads CATSDPQSNQPQHF. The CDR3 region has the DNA TGTGCCACCAGTGATCCCCAGAGCAATCAGCCCCAGCATTTT.

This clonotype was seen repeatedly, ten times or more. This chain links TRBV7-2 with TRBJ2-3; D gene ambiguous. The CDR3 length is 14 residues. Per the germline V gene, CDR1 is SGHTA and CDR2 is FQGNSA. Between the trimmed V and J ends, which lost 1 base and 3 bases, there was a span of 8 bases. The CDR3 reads CASSLGDTTDTQYF. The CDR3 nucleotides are TGTGCCAGCAGCTTAGGAGATACGACAGATACGCAGTATTTT.

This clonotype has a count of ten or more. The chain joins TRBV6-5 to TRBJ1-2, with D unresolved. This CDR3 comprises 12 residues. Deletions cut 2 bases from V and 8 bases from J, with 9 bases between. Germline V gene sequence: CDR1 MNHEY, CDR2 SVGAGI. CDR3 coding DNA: TGTGCCAGCAGTTACCTGACAAAAGGCTACACCTTC. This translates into CASSYLTKGYTF.

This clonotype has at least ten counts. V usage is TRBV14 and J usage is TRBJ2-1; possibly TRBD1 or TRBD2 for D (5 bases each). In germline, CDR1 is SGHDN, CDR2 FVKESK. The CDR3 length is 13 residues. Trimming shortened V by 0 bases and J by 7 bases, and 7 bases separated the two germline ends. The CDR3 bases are TGTGCCAGCAGCCAAGACAGGGAGAATGAGCAGTTCTTC. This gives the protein CASSQDRENEQFF.

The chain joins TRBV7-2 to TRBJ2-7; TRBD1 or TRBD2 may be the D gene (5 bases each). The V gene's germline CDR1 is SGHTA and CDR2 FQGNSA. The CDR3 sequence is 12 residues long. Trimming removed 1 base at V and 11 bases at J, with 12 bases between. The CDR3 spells CASSLVGVQEYF. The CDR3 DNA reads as TGTGCCAGCAGCTTAGTGGGGGTGCAGGAGTACTTC.

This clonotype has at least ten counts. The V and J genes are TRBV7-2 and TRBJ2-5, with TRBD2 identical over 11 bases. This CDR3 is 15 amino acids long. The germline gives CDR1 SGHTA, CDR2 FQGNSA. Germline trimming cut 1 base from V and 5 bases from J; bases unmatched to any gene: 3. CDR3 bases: TGTGCCAGCAGCTTAGGACTAGCGGGACGGGAGACCCAGTACTTC. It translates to CASSLGLAGRETQYF.

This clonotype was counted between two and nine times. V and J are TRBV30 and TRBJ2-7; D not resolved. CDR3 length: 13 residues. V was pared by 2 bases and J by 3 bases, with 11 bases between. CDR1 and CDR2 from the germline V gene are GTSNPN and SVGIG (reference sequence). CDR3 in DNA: TGTGCCTGGAGTCTGTCCTCGAACTACGAGCAGTACTTC. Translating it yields CAWSLSSNYEQYF.

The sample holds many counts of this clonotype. The CDR3 sequence is CASTLGSVSYEQYF. The CDR3 DNA is TGTGCCAGCACCCTTGGTTCCGTCTCCTACGAGCAGTACTTC. The gene calls are TRBV7-9 and TRBJ2-7; D is unclear. Per germline, CDR1 SEHNR and CDR2 FQNEAQ (reference sequence). The CDR3 is 14 residues long. Deletions cut 7 bases from V and 0 bases from J, with 13 bases between.

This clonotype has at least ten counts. The CDR3: CASSSTGGSTGELFF. The CDR3, as DNA: TGCGCCAGCAGCTCGACAGGGGGGAGCACCGGGGAGCTGTTTTTT. The chain uses TRBV5-1 and TRBJ2-2; TRBD1 matches 9 bases. Germline CDR1 reads SGHRS; CDR2 reads YFSETQ. The CDR3 is made up of 15 amino acids. Trimming removed 3 bases from V and 4 bases from J; junction bases left unmatched: 4.

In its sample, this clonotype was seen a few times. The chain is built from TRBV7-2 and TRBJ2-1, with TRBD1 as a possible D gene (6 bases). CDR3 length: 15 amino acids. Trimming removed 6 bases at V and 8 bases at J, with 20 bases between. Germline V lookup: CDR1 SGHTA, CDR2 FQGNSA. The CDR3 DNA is TGTGCCAGCAGACGCCGGGACAACCCCGCGGATGAGCAGTTCTTC. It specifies CASRRRDNPADEQFF.

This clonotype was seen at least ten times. CDR3 region: CATSREEGVGPDTQYF. Written as DNA, the CDR3 is TGTGCCACCAGCAGAGAAGAAGGGGTGGGACCAGATACGCAGTATTTT. The chain links TRBV15 to TRBJ2-3; D might be TRBD1 or TRBD2, each matching 5 bases. Germline V gene data show CDR1 as LNHNV and CDR2 as YYDKDF (reference sequence). The V end was cut by 0 bases, the J end by 4 bases, with 14 bases between. CDR3 length: 16 amino acids.